The T cell receptor beta chain under discussion was sequenced for a study of CD8+CD57+ T cells in acquired aplastic anemia. The overall study: Sorted CD4+ and CD8+ cells gave an average of approximately 3 ug of DNA. Study-level points and caveats: Patients and controls turned out to have 25 to 30 CD8+ CDR3 sequences in common.

About this clonotype itself: The antigen is undetermined. With a much larger clone just one base away, this may be a read error.

Patients chosen for sequencing had shown CD8+CD57+ cell expansion by flow cytometry. Each patient gave a blood sample that was collected before any therapy had been received. Both TCR beta VDJ combination and CDR3 sequence profiling were carried out. Genomic DNA was the template for this profiling. Each CDR3 protein is one row after TCRdb ran MiXCR on the reads. The sample contains hundreds of thousands of distinct CDR3 sequences, about a third of which appear only once. CDR3 size: 15 residues. Per germline, CDR1 SQVTM and CDR2 ANQGSEA. The J gene is TRBJ2-1, the V gene TRBV29-1, with TRBD2 matching over 10 bases. Sequencing input: sorted CD4+, CD8+, or CD8+CD57+ T cells (not recorded which) from PBMCs. The clonotype comes from a human donor with aplastic anemia. The DNA for the CDR3 is TGCAGCGCAGAGGGGGCTAGCGGGAGTATCAATGAGCGGTTCTTC. Translated: CSAEGASGSINERFF.